Sequencing of this T cell receptor beta chain was carried out in a study of blood T cell repertoires in COVID-19. Study summary: Nucleic acid was either cDNA or gDNA, and it came from T cells, B-cell-depleted T cells, or PBMCs.

The repertoire was sequenced with immunoSEQ multiplex PCR; TCRdb's copy has only in-frame clones and lacks some. The data contain approximately 50,000 clones, approximately 85% of them singletons. The CDR3 is 17 residues long. V was pared by 5 bases and J by 5 bases, with 15 bases of the junction left unmatched. Germline V gene sequence: CDR1 SGHTA, CDR2 FQGTGA. The sequenced sample consisted of peripheral blood. J is TRBJ2-3 and V is TRBV7-3; 8 bases agree with TRBD2. The clonotype comes from a man aged 60-69 years with acute or convalescent COVID-19. The CDR3 protein is CASSKRTSRDGIDTQYF. In DNA, the CDR3 is TGTGCCAGCAGCAAGCGGACTAGCAGAGACGGGATAGATACGCAGTATTTT.